This T cell receptor beta chain was profiled in a study of blood T cell repertoires in COVID-19. At the level of the study: Sites across the United States, Italy and Spain contributed samples from acute and convalescent COVID-19.

Donors of Cohort 3 who recovered were those that had two negative PCRs, clearance, or symptom resolution. Authors' methods: Cell counts per sample came from amplifying reference gene primers. Produced via immunoSEQ multiplex PCR; TCRdb's table is partial and in-frame only. From that table come the V and J calls and clone size; the DNA was used to work out D and trimming. The sample yields some 230,000 clones, about 80% seen once. After removal of 3 bases from V and 1 base from J, the junction contained 5 bases not matched to a gene. This CDR3 contains 16 residues. Germline CDR1 is KGHSH and CDR2 is LQKENI.

The sequence was collected from a man in his forties who had recovered from COVID-19. Specimen: PBMCs or T cells enriched from blood (not recorded which). The chain combines TRBV18 with TRBJ2-5; 10 nucleotides match TRBD1. In DNA, the CDR3 is TGTGCCAGCTCACCGATGGACAGGGGGGTCCAAGAGACCCAGTACTTC. Its protein product is CASSPMDRGVQETQYF.